This T cell receptor (beta chain) was recorded in a study of blood T cell repertoires in COVID-19. Study-level information: PBMCs, B-cell-depleted T cells, or T cells provided the cDNA or gDNA that made up the material.

Adults between about 18 and 95 years of age took part from 20 to 25 US areas. Grouping used clinical history reported by participants in a survey and questionnaire. There are 13 residues in the CDR3. Losses at the gene ends were 6 bases for V and 6 bases for J; bases not matched to a gene: 5. TCRdb's copy holds only in-frame clones and misses some; the assay was immunoSEQ multiplex PCR. Seen here are some 400,000 clones, roughly nine tenths observed once, and the top ten hold about 0.83%. The chain carries TRBV12-3 or TRBV12-4 and TRBJ1-2; 9 nucleotides agree with TRBD1. Sequencing was carried out using PBMCs or T cells enriched from blood (not recorded which). The TCR comes from a middle-aged woman who had been exposed to COVID-19. CDR3 DNA: TGTGCCAGCAGGGGGGACAGGGAAAATGGCTACACCTTC. Its translation is CASRGDRENGYTF.